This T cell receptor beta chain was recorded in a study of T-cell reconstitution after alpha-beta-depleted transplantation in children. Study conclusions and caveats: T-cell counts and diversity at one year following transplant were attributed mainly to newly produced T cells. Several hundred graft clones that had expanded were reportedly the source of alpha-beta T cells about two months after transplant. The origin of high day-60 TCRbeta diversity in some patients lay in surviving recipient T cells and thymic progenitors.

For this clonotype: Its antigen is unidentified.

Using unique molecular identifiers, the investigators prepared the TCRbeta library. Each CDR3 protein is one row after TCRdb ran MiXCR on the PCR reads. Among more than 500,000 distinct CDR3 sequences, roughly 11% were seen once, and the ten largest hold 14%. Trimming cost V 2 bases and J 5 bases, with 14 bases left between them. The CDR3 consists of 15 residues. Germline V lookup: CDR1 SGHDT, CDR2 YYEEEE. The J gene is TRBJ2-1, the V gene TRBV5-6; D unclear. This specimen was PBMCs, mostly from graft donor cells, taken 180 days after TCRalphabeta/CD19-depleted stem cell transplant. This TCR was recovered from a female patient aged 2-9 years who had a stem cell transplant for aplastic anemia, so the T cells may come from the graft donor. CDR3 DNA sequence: TGTGCCAGCAGCTTTATGCAGGTTCGGCACAATGAGCAGTTCTTC. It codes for CASSFMQVRHNEQFF.